Listed below are T cell receptor beta chains from one sample, sequenced in a study of T cells in Graves' hyperthyroidism and ophthalmopathy. TCRdb re-called the multiplex PCR reads through MiXCR, storing one row per CDR3 protein. The sample contains a few hundred thousand distinct CDR3 sequences, 15% to 17% of which appear only once. Sequenced: blood. Every receptor here comes from a woman aged 18-29 years with Graves' hyperthyroidism that later progressed to Graves' ophthalmopathy. Both conserved end residues are part of each CDR3. Each record gives: J gene, D gene, clone size, V gene, CDR3 protein, CDR3 DNA. A D gene is named only where the DNA matches it firmly. Not every row has a clone size; where given, it reads once, few, many or a size class.

J: TRBJ1-2
D: NA
size: many
V: TRBV11-1
CDR3: CASSLDHYGYTF
DNA: TGTGCCAGCAGCTTAGACCACTATGGCTACACCTTC

J: TRBJ2-7
D: TRBD1
size: NA
V: TRBV5-8
CDR3: CASSSQPGQGLYEQYF
DNA: TGTGCCAGCAGCTCACAACCGGGACAGGGACTCTACGAGCAGTACTTC

J: TRBJ1-2
D: TRBD1
size: many
V: TRBV7-9
CDR3: CASSKGQGDYGYTF
DNA: TGTGCCAGCAGCAAGGGACAGGGGGACTATGGCTACACCTTC

J: TRBJ1-5
D: NA
size: few
V: TRBV15
CDR3: CATREGQGSYGQPQHF
DNA: TGTGCCACCAGGGAAGGTCAGGGGTCTTACGGTCAGCCCCAGCATTTT

J: TRBJ1-3
D: TRBD1
size: NA
V: TRBV6-1
CDR3: CASSRGQLGHTIYF
DNA: TGTGCCAGCAGTCGGGGACAGCTGGGGCACACCATATATTTT

J: TRBJ1-2
D: NA
size: NA
V: TRBV12-3/TRBV12-4
CDR3: CASSDGGSYGYTF
DNA: TGTGCCAGCAGCGATGGGGGGAGCTATGGCTACACCTTC

J: TRBJ1-2
D: NA
size: many
V: TRBV12-3/TRBV12-4
CDR3: CASSPRTANYGYTF
DNA: TGTGCCAGCAGTCCCAGGACAGCCAACTATGGCTACACCTTC

J: TRBJ1-1
D: NA
size: many
V: TRBV5-5
CDR3: CASSFLSSEANTEAFF
DNA: TGTGCCAGCAGCTTTCTATCATCGGAGGCGAACACTGAAGCTTTCTTT

J: TRBJ2-3
D: NA
size: many
V: TRBV7-9
CDR3: CASSPKSGTSTDTQYF
DNA: TGTGCCAGCAGCCCCAAGAGCGGCACTAGCACAGATACGCAGTATTTT

J: TRBJ2-4
D: TRBD1
size: NA
V: TRBV2
CDR3: CASSGTGGVIQYF
DNA: TGTGCCAGCAGTGGGACAGGGGGCGTCATTCAGTACTTC

J: TRBJ1-1
D: NA
size: many
V: TRBV12-3/TRBV12-4
CDR3: CASRSGGSNTEAFF
DNA: TGTGCCAGCAGATCGGGGGGTTCGAACACTGAAGCTTTCTTT

J: TRBJ2-5
D: NA
size: NA
V: TRBV6-1
CDR3: CASTRTLARETQYF
DNA: TGTGCCAGCACCCGAACCCTGGCGAGGGAGACCCAGTACTTC

J: TRBJ1-5
D: NA
size: NA
V: TRBV20-1
CDR3: CSASRVGVNQPQHF
DNA: TGCAGTGCTAGTCGGGTCGGGGTCAATCAGCCCCAGCATTTT

J: TRBJ2-3
D: TRBD2
size: once
V: TRBV7-2
CDR3: CASSLPASGGDRNTQYF
DNA: TGTGCCAGCAGCTTACCCGCTAGCGGGGGAGACCGAAATACGCAGTATTTT

J: TRBJ2-1
D: NA
size: few
V: TRBV5-4
CDR3: CASSAGTARSSYNEQFF
DNA: TGTGCCAGCAGCGCTGGGACCGCCCGTAGCTCCTACAATGAGCAGTTCTTC

J: TRBJ1-4
D: NA
size: NA
V: TRBV27
CDR3: CASTGGEKLFF
DNA: TGTGCCAGCACTGGCGGTGAAAAACTGTTTTTT

J: TRBJ2-2
D: TRBD2
size: NA
V: TRBV30
CDR3: CAWSQLGLADSGELFF
DNA: TGTGCCTGGAGTCAGCTGGGACTAGCGGATTCCGGGGAGCTGTTTTTT

J: TRBJ2-1
D: NA
size: few
V: TRBV19
CDR3: CASSTARGFSYNEQFF
DNA: TGTGCCAGTAGTACCGCGAGGGGGTTCTCCTACAATGAGCAGTTCTTC

J: TRBJ2-2
D: NA
size: few
V: TRBV5-6
CDR3: CASSLAVGTTNTGELFF
DNA: TGTGCCAGCAGCTTGGCAGTGGGGACAACGAACACCGGGGAGCTGTTTTTT